The 16 T cell receptor beta chains reported below all come from one sample, sequenced in a study of technical replicates of blood from a few donors. Sequenced by immunoSEQ multiplex PCR; TCRdb stores in-frame clones only, minus some. Altogether fewer than 95,000 clones are present, 94% being singletons, with the ten largest covering around 0.25%. Material: T cells isolated from PBMCs. All receptors derive from a human donor in good health.

The rearrangement joins TRBV7-6 to TRBJ2-1; D not certain. Germline loops: CDR1 SGHVS, CDR2 FNYEAQ. Trimming stripped 6 bases from V and 6 bases from J, with 9 bases between. This CDR3 region has 12 residues. The CDR3 DNA is TGTGCCAGCAGTCGACTGGGCAATGAGCAGTTCTTC. It yields the protein CASSRLGNEQFF.

The gene calls are TRBV19 and TRBJ2-1, with no clear D. CDR3 length equals 13 residues. The V end was cut by 3 bases, the J end by 4 bases, with 7 bases between. Looked up from germline, CDR1 is LNHDA and CDR2 is SQIVND (reference sequence). The CDR3 protein is CASSIETYNEQFF. For the CDR3, the DNA is TGTGCCAGTAGTATTGAAACATACAATGAGCAGTTCTTC.

The CDR3 DNA reads as TGTGCCAGCAGCCGCGACAGGGTTCGATTTAACTATGGCTACACCTTC. Encoded protein: CASSRDRVRFNYGYTF. The V and J genes are TRBV6-9 and TRBJ1-2; 7 nucleotides agree with TRBD1. Looked up from germline, CDR1 is MNHGY and CDR2 is SVAAGI. This CDR3 comprises 16 residues. V lost 6 bases to trimming and J lost 1 base; unmatched junction nucleotides: 11.

The chain has TRBV7-9 and TRBJ1-5, with a tentative D call TRBD1 (5 bases). Between the trimmed V and J ends, which lost 6 bases and 6 bases, there was a span of 15 bases. The CDR3 is 14 residues long. The germline CDR1 and CDR2 sequences are SEHNR and FQNEAQ (reference sequence). The CDR3 bases are TGTGCCAGCAGGGGGGAGGGGATGGGTCAGCCCCAGCATTTT. Its translation is CASRGEGMGQPQHF.

The chain has TRBV28 and TRBJ2-2; D possibly corresponds to TRBD1 (5 bases). The CDR3 length is 15 residues. The V gene's germline CDR1 is MDHEN and CDR2 SYDVKM. Trimming took off 5 bases at V and 4 bases at J, with 14 bases between the two ends. The CDR3 coding sequence is TGTGCCAGCAGTGCGCCCCAAGGGGTCACCGGGGAGCTGTTTTTT. Protein sequence: CASSAPQGVTGELFF.

The chain combines TRBV7-9 with TRBJ1-1; TRBD1 might be the D (6 bases). V lost 3 bases and J 4 bases, leaving 12 bases between the germline ends. Per the germline V gene, CDR1 is SEHNR and CDR2 is FQNEAQ (reference sequence). There are 14 residues in the CDR3. In DNA form, the CDR3 reads TGTGCCAGCAGCTTTGAGGGGGGGAGCACTGAAGCTTTCTTT. This sequence encodes CASSFEGGSTEAFF. The entire variable domain, with the rest obtained from reference TRBV7-9 and TRBJ1-1, is as follows: DTGVSQNPRHKITKRGQNVTFRCDPISEHNRLYWYRQTLGQGPEFLTYFQNEAQLEKSRLLSDRFSAERPKGSFSTLEIQRTEQGDSAMYLCASSFEGGSTEAFFGQGTRLTVV.

The V and J genes are TRBV2 and TRBJ1-1; perhaps TRBD1 as D (5 bases). From germline, CDR1 is SNHLY and CDR2 FYNNEI. The CDR3 loop spans 13 amino acids. Trimming cost V 6 bases and J 2 bases, with 10 bases left between them. The CDR3 coding sequence is TGTGCCAGCAGGAACAGGAAAAACACTGAAGCTTTCTTT. It translates to CASRNRKNTEAFF.

This chain uses TRBV5-4 with TRBJ1-2; 7 positions agree with TRBD1. CDR1 is SGHNT and CDR2 is YYREEE in the germline V gene (reference sequence). This CDR3 contains 17 residues. The V and J ends lost 0 bases and 4 bases, in that order; junction bases with no gene match: 12. The CDR3 reads CASSLEPGQVGVYGYTF. For the CDR3, the DNA is TGTGCCAGCAGCTTGGAGCCCGGACAGGTTGGCGTCTATGGCTACACCTTC.

DNA of the CDR3: TGTGCCAGCAGTTGGGGGAGCGGGGGAAAATACGAGCAGTACTTC. Translating gives CASSWGSGGKYEQYF. The chain has TRBV6-5 and TRBJ2-7; 8 bases align to TRBD2. Losses at the gene ends were 4 bases for V and 4 bases for J; bases not matched to a gene: 9. CDR1 is MNHEY, CDR2 SVGAGI, per germline. The CDR3 has 15 amino acids.

The rearrangement joins TRBV28 to TRBJ2-2, with 11 positions matching TRBD1. The length of the CDR3 is 18 residues. V was pared by 2 bases and J by 4 bases, with 9 bases of the junction left unmatched. CDR1 MDHEN and CDR2 SYDVKM come from the germline V gene. The CDR3 region is CASSLAQGQGASTGELFF. CDR3 nucleotide sequence: TGTGCCAGCAGTTTAGCACAAGGACAGGGGGCGAGCACCGGGGAGCTGTTTTTT.

The CDR3 sequence is CASSQIVGLASNEQFF. The CDR3 nucleotides are TGCGCCAGCAGCCAAATCGTGGGACTAGCGTCCAATGAGCAGTTCTTC. The rearrangement links TRBV5-1 to TRBJ2-1; the match to TRBD2 covers 10 bases. The germline V gene encodes CDR1 SGHRS and CDR2 YFSETQ. V shed 4 bases and J 6 bases; nucleotides not matched to a gene: 10. This CDR3 is built from 16 residues.

The CDR3 DNA is TGTGCCAGTAGTCACCGCGCAAGACAGGGGGGAGAGACCCAGTACTTC. Protein product: CASSHRARQGGETQYF. V is TRBV19 and J is TRBJ2-5, with 9 nucleotides matching TRBD1. J was trimmed by 4 bases and V by 5 bases; bases with no gene match: 11. The CDR3 runs to 16 residues. Germline V gene lookup returns CDR1 LNHDA and CDR2 SQIVND (reference sequence).

The chain couples TRBV15 to TRBJ2-7; 13 positions agree with TRBD2. The length of the CDR3 is 14 residues. J gave up 11 bases and V 0 bases, and 4 bases lay outside the gene matches. Germline V gives CDR1 LNHNV, CDR2 YYDKDF (reference sequence). In DNA, the CDR3 is TGTGCCACCAGCAGAGAACTAGCGGGAGGGCAGAAGTACTTC. Its translation is CATSRELAGGQKYF.

The rearrangement uses TRBV2 and TRBJ2-5, with 11 bases matching TRBD2. Germline trimming cut 6 bases from V and 5 bases from J; bases unmatched to any gene: 8. The CDR3 is made up of 15 amino acids. Germline V lookup: CDR1 SNHLY, CDR2 FYNNEI. Here the CDR3 DNA reads TGTGCCAGCAGGGTAGCGGGGGGGTCGGGGGAGACCCAGTACTTC. It codes for CASRVAGGSGETQYF. The full variable domain, its missing parts supplied by reference TRBV2 and TRBJ2-5, is EPEVTQTPSHQVTQMGQEVILRCVPISNHLYFYWYRQILGQKVEFLVSFYNNEISEKSEIFDDQFSVERPDGSNFTLKIRSTKLEDSAMYFCASRVAGGSGETQYFGPGTRLLVL.

This clone has just one count. The CDR3 nucleotides are TGCGCCAGCAGCCCCCTAACTCCTACCTACGAGCAGTACTTC. This codes for CASSPLTPTYEQYF. The chain uses TRBV5-1 and TRBJ2-7, with D uncertain. The CDR3 loop spans 14 amino acids. Germline loops: CDR1 SGHRS, CDR2 YFSETQ. V lost 4 bases, J lost 2 bases, and 13 bases lay in between.

The rearrangement uses TRBV27 and TRBJ2-2; 12 nucleotides match TRBD1. The V and J ends lost 6 bases and 2 bases, in that order; junction bases with no gene match: 4. Per germline, CDR1 MNHEY and CDR2 SMNVEV (reference sequence). This CDR3 is built from 16 residues. CDR3 sequence (DNA): TGTGCCAGCAGCACCGGGACAGGGGGCAACACCGGGGAGCTGTTTTTT. Its protein is CASSTGTGGNTGELFF.